This is a list of T cell receptor beta chains from one sample in a study of T-cell reconstitution after alpha-beta-depleted transplantation in children. TCRdb reprocessed the PCR reads via MiXCR and lists one record per CDR3 protein. This repertoire shows about 600,000 distinct CDR3 sequences, over 10% found once; its top ten account for over 2%. The specimen was PBMCs, mostly from graft donor cells, collected 360 days after TCRalphabeta/CD19-depleted stem cell transplant. The receptor set was obtained from a male patient between 10 and 17 years old who had a stem cell transplant for acute myeloid leukemia, so the T cells may come from the graft donor. The CDR3 runs from the conserved cysteine through the conserved F or W. The order of the fields is J gene, D gene, V gene, clone size, CDR3 DNA, CDR3 protein. D genes are given only for firm matches. Only part of the rows carry a size: once, few, many, or a class if the clone is expanded.

J: TRBJ2-7; D: TRBD2; V: TRBV12-3/TRBV12-4; size: few; DNA: TGTGCCAGCAGTTTCCTAGCGGTCGCGTACTCCTACGAGCAGTACTTC; CDR3: CASSFLAVAYSYEQYF
J: TRBJ2-7; D: NA; V: TRBV7-8; size: few; DNA: TGTGCCAGCACAAGGGGTTTCGGGACCTTCTACGAGCAGTACTTC; CDR3: CASTRGFGTFYEQYF
J: TRBJ2-2; D: NA; V: TRBV12-3/TRBV12-4; size: NA; DNA: TGTGCCAGCATCTTGGGGGGTATGTCAGGCGGGGAGCTGTTTTTT; CDR3: CASILGGMSGGELFF
J: TRBJ2-7; D: NA; V: TRBV19; size: NA; DNA: TGTGCCAGTAGTACCGGGGGAGACGAGCAGTACTTC; CDR3: CASSTGGDEQYF
J: TRBJ2-7; D: TRBD2; V: TRBV4-1; size: NA; DNA: TGCGCCAGCAGCCAAGGAGGAAGAACTAGCGGGCTCGGCGAGCAGTACTTC; CDR3: CASSQGGRTSGLGEQYF
J: TRBJ1-1; D: NA; V: TRBV7-9; size: NA; DNA: TGTGCCAGCAGCTTAGCTGGGAACATCCGAGAAGCTTTCTTT; CDR3: CASSLAGNIREAFF
J: TRBJ2-5; D: NA; V: TRBV3-1; size: few; DNA: TGTGCCAGCAGCCAAGTAGGTGGGAGGGGGCAAGAGACCCAGTACTTC; CDR3: CASSQVGGRGQETQYF
J: TRBJ2-1; D: NA; V: TRBV6-5; size: NA; DNA: TGTGCCAGCAGTTACGCTTTGCTCCTCAATGAGCAGTTCTTC; CDR3: CASSYALLLNEQFF
J: TRBJ1-5; D: NA; V: TRBV10-3; size: few; DNA: TGTGCCATCAGTGAGTGGTCCAATCAGCCCCAGCATTTT; CDR3: CAISEWSNQPQHF
J: TRBJ2-5; D: TRBD2; V: TRBV20-1; size: NA; DNA: TGCAGTGCCCCCCGGCGGGAGGACCAAGAGACCCAGTACTTC; CDR3: CSAPRREDQETQYF
J: TRBJ2-3; D: TRBD1; V: TRBV9; size: NA; DNA: TGTGCCAGCAGCCCCCGACGGACAGGGACTAGCACAGATACGCAGTATTTT; CDR3: CASSPRRTGTSTDTQYF
J: TRBJ1-4; D: NA; V: TRBV29-1; size: NA; DNA: TGCAGCGTTGAAGGGAACAGGGAGGGTAATGAAAAACTGTTTTTT; CDR3: CSVEGNREGNEKLFF
J: TRBJ2-3; D: NA; V: TRBV3-1; size: many; DNA: TGTGCCAGCAGCCAAGAGCGACGAGATACGCAGTATTTT; CDR3: CASSQERRDTQYF
J: TRBJ2-7; D: TRBD2; V: TRBV6-2/TRBV6-3; size: few; DNA: TGTGCCAGCAGACTAGCGGGAGTGAGCTCCTACGAGCAGTACTTC; CDR3: CASRLAGVSSYEQYF
J: TRBJ2-5; D: NA; V: TRBV11-3; size: few; DNA: TGTGCCAGCAGCCCAGGTGGGGCCGGAGAGACCCAGTACTTC; CDR3: CASSPGGAGETQYF
J: TRBJ2-2; D: NA; V: TRBV7-8; size: NA; DNA: TGTGCCAGCACGGGAGCCAACACCGGGGAGCTGTTTTTT; CDR3: CASTGANTGELFF
J: TRBJ2-1; D: NA; V: TRBV7-3; size: few; DNA: TGTGCCAGCAGCTTAATAGGTGGGGGGTACAATGAGCAGTTCTTC; CDR3: CASSLIGGGYNEQFF
J: TRBJ2-4; D: TRBD2; V: TRBV20-1; size: few; DNA: TGCAGTGCTAGATCGGAGCGGGACGGGGCCAAAAACATTCAGTACTTC; CDR3: CSARSERDGAKNIQYF
J: TRBJ2-6; D: NA; V: TRBV24-1; size: few; DNA: TGTGCCACCAGTGATGTTCGAGGTGGGGCCAACGTCCTGACTTTC; CDR3: CATSDVRGGANVLTF
J: TRBJ2-2; D: NA; V: TRBV10-3; size: many; DNA: TGTGCCACGCTCGTGACAGCGAACACCGGGGAGCTGTTTTTT; CDR3: CATLVTANTGELFF
J: TRBJ1-5; D: NA; V: TRBV6-6; size: NA; DNA: TGTGCCAGCAGTAGCCCAGACGGACAGCCCCAGCATTTT; CDR3: CASSSPDGQPQHF
J: TRBJ2-7; D: NA; V: TRBV4-3; size: few; DNA: TGCGCCAGCAGCCTTCTGACCGGGGACCCCTACGAGCAGTACTTC; CDR3: CASSLLTGDPYEQYF
J: TRBJ2-5; D: TRBD1; V: TRBV25-1; size: many; DNA: TGTGCCAGCAGTGGGGACAGGAGAAGACGGGGGGAGACCCAGTACTTC; CDR3: CASSGDRRRRGETQYF
J: TRBJ1-1; D: NA; V: TRBV6-1; size: few; DNA: TGTGCCAGCAGGCGGCTAGGGGGGAACACTGAAGCTTTCTTT; CDR3: CASRRLGGNTEAFF
J: TRBJ2-3; D: TRBD2; V: TRBV4-3; size: few; DNA: TGCGCCAGCAGCCAAGGCGGGGGGTTAGGCCCGGGATTGAGAACAGATACGCAGTATTTT; CDR3: CASSQGGGLGPGLRTDTQYF
J: TRBJ2-2; D: TRBD2; V: TRBV11-2; size: NA; DNA: TGTGCCAGCAGCTTAGAGGGGACTACCGTAAACACCGGGGAGCTGTTTTTT; CDR3: CASSLEGTTVNTGELFF
J: TRBJ1-1; D: NA; V: TRBV29-1; size: few; DNA: TGCAGCTCTCGTAAAGGGAACACTGAAGCTTTCTTT; CDR3: CSSRKGNTEAFF
J: TRBJ2-7; D: TRBD1; V: TRBV29-1; size: few; DNA: TGCAGCGTTGAGGGACAGGGGAGAGCCTACGAGCAGTACTTC; CDR3: CSVEGQGRAYEQYF
J: TRBJ2-7; D: NA; V: TRBV30; size: few; DNA: TGTGCCTGGAGTGTAAGGTGGGCGGAGGAGCAGTACTTC; CDR3: CAWSVRWAEEQYF
J: TRBJ2-3; D: TRBD2; V: TRBV9; size: few; DNA: TGTGCCAGCAGCGACTTAGCGGGAGCAATAACAGATACGCAGTATTTT; CDR3: CASSDLAGAITDTQYF
J: TRBJ1-2; D: NA; V: TRBV5-6; size: few; DNA: TGTGCCAGCAGCGTCTTGAACAGCATCTCCTATGGCTACACCTTC; CDR3: CASSVLNSISYGYTF
J: TRBJ2-1; D: TRBD1; V: TRBV7-6; size: many; DNA: TGTGCCAGCAGCTTAGAGGGGGGGACAGGGGGATTGACGAATGAGCAGTTCTTC; CDR3: CASSLEGGTGGLTNEQFF
J: TRBJ2-1; D: NA; V: TRBV4-3; size: NA; DNA: TGCGCCAGCAGCCAAGTGATATCCCTCTCCTACAATGAGCAGTTCTTC; CDR3: CASSQVISLSYNEQFF
J: TRBJ2-5; D: NA; V: TRBV9; size: NA; DNA: TGTGCCAGCAGCGTGGAGGGGGCCTCTTGGGAGACCCAGTACTTC; CDR3: CASSVEGASWETQYF
J: TRBJ2-1; D: NA; V: TRBV6-1; size: few; DNA: TGTGCCAGCAGTACCCGGGGGTGGGGCCATGAGCAGTTCTTC; CDR3: CASSTRGWGHEQFF
J: TRBJ2-7; D: NA; V: TRBV29-1; size: few; DNA: TGCAGCGTGTGTGTGAGCTACGAGCAGTACTTC; CDR3: CSVCVSYEQYF
J: TRBJ2-1; D: NA; V: TRBV2; size: NA; DNA: TGTGCCAGCACCACGATTCGCCTTCCGCCCTCCTACAATGAGCAGTTCTTC; CDR3: CASTTIRLPPSYNEQFF
J: TRBJ2-1; D: TRBD2; V: TRBV14; size: many; DNA: TGTGCCAGCAATCAACTAGCGGGAGTCCTCGGGGAGCAGTTCTTC; CDR3: CASNQLAGVLGEQFF
J: TRBJ2-1; D: NA; V: TRBV29-1; size: NA; DNA: TGCAGCGCTGACGTAGGACCGAAATCCAATGAGCAGTTCTTC; CDR3: CSADVGPKSNEQFF
J: TRBJ2-5; D: TRBD2; V: TRBV28; size: many; DNA: TGTGCCAGCAGCCCACACCGGGGACTAGCGGGAGAGGAGACCCAGTACTTC; CDR3: CASSPHRGLAGEETQYF
J: TRBJ2-3; D: NA; V: TRBV3-1; size: many; DNA: TGTGCCAGCAGCCAGAAGGGACGCACAGATACGCAGTATTTT; CDR3: CASSQKGRTDTQYF
J: TRBJ2-1; D: TRBD2; V: TRBV4-2; size: few; DNA: TGTGCCAGCAGCCACCGTGGACTAGCGGAGCCCTTATACAATGAGCAGTTCTTC; CDR3: CASSHRGLAEPLYNEQFF
J: TRBJ2-2; D: TRBD1; V: TRBV5-4; size: few; DNA: TGTGCCAGCAGCTTCGATCAGGGGGCGGGACACCGGGGAGCTTTTTTT; CDR3: CASSFDQGAGHRGAFF
J: TRBJ1-1; D: NA; V: TRBV7-9; size: NA; DNA: TGTGCCAGCAGCTTACAGTTGAACACTGAAGCTTTCTTT; CDR3: CASSLQLNTEAFF
J: TRBJ2-3; D: TRBD2; V: TRBV13; size: few; DNA: TGTGCCAGTAATGGACTAGGCGGGAATAGCACAGATACGCAGTATTTT; CDR3: CASNGLGGNSTDTQYF
J: TRBJ2-2; D: NA; V: TRBV5-1; size: few; DNA: TGCGCCAGCATGAGACTCGGGGGCACCGGGGAGCTGTTTTTT; CDR3: CASMRLGGTGELFF
J: TRBJ2-1; D: NA; V: TRBV3-1; size: NA; DNA: TGTGCCAGCAGCCAAGGCCCGGACAGCCCCCAGTTCTTC; CDR3: CASSQGPDSPQFF
J: TRBJ2-1; D: TRBD1; V: TRBV5-1; size: NA; DNA: TGCGCCAGCAGCTTGGGGACAGGGTATTACAATGAGCAGTTCTTC; CDR3: CASSLGTGYYNEQFF
J: TRBJ2-5; D: TRBD2; V: TRBV12-3/TRBV12-4; size: many; DNA: TGTGCCAGCAGTATCAGACTAGCGGAAGAGACCCAGTACTTC; CDR3: CASSIRLAEETQYF
J: TRBJ2-7; D: NA; V: TRBV5-1; size: few; DNA: TGCGCCAGCAGCGGAACAGGGATGGCCTACGAGCAGTACTTC; CDR3: CASSGTGMAYEQYF
J: TRBJ2-4; D: NA; V: TRBV21-1; size: few; DNA: TGTGCCAGCAGCAAAGAGGCCCGGGAACACGAAAACATTCAGTACTTC; CDR3: CASSKEAREHENIQYF
J: TRBJ2-3; D: TRBD2; V: TRBV7-3; size: NA; DNA: TGTGCCAGCAGCTTAACGGGACTAGCGCACACAGATACGCAGTATTTT; CDR3: CASSLTGLAHTDTQYF
J: TRBJ2-1; D: TRBD2; V: TRBV6-2/TRBV6-3; size: few; DNA: TGTGCCAGCTCGATGCGGGAGGACTCCTACAATGAGCAGTTCTTC; CDR3: CASSMREDSYNEQFF
J: TRBJ2-7; D: TRBD2; V: TRBV20-1; size: NA; DNA: TGCAGTGCTGATGGACAGGGCCCGGGGACTAGCGGGAGTAATCCCTACGAGCAGTACTTC; CDR3: CSADGQGPGTSGSNPYEQYF
J: TRBJ2-2; D: NA; V: TRBV7-6; size: many; DNA: TGTGCCAGCAGCTCTACAGGGAACACCGGGGAGCTGTTTTTT; CDR3: CASSSTGNTGELFF
J: TRBJ1-5; D: NA; V: TRBV28; size: NA; DNA: TGTGCCAGCAGTTTACGGGGTACGCAGCCCCAGCATTTT; CDR3: CASSLRGTQPQHF
J: TRBJ2-3; D: NA; V: TRBV7-6; size: NA; DNA: TGTGCCAGCAGCTTAGGTGGGACTCCAAAACTAGGGGCAGATACGCAGTATTTT; CDR3: CASSLGGTPKLGADTQYF
J: TRBJ2-7; D: TRBD2; V: TRBV4-3; size: NA; DNA: TGCGCCAGCAGCCAAGAACCTACTAGCGGCCGTTCCGTGCAGTACTTC; CDR3: CASSQEPTSGRSVQYF
J: TRBJ2-7; D: TRBD2; V: TRBV20-1; size: few; DNA: TGCAGTGCTAGCTCCCAGACTAGCGGGAGATCTGTCTACTACGAGCAGTACTTC; CDR3: CSASSQTSGRSVYYEQYF
J: TRBJ2-1; D: TRBD2; V: TRBV29-1; size: many; DNA: TGCAGCGTTGGGGGACTAGCGGGCTACAATGAGCAGTTCTTC; CDR3: CSVGGLAGYNEQFF